The rows below give T cell receptor beta chains drawn from one sample of a study of cytomegalovirus exposure and HLA in healthy donors. Profiling relied on immunoSEQ multiplex PCR, and the TCRdb table lists in-frame clones only, not all of them. The sample records about 180,000 clones, around 82% being singletons. Sequenced sample: PBMCs. The receptors come from a boy aged 2-9 years in good health and CMV-seronegative. CDR3s include the opening cysteine and the closing phenylalanine or tryptophan. The order of the fields is clone size, D gene, J gene, V gene, CDR3 DNA, CDR3 protein. A D gene is named only where the DNA matches it firmly. For some rows the clone size is stated as once, few or many, or as a class when expanded; others skip it.

clone_size: NA; d_call: NA; j_call: TRBJ2-5; v_call: TRBV7-4; cdr3_nt: TGTGCCAGCAGCTCACCAGGAGGGAACCAAGAGACCCAGTACTTC; cdr3_aa: CASSSPGGNQETQYF
clone_size: NA; d_call: TRBD2; j_call: TRBJ2-7; v_call: TRBV10-2; cdr3_nt: TGCGCCAGCAAGGAGTCTAGCGGGAGATCTACCTACGAGCAGTACTTC; cdr3_aa: CASKESSGRSTYEQYF
clone_size: NA; d_call: NA; j_call: TRBJ1-1; v_call: TRBV7-8; cdr3_nt: TGTGCCAGCAGACCCCGACAGGTTAGGATGAACACTGAAGCTTTCTTT; cdr3_aa: CASRPRQVRMNTEAFF
clone_size: NA; d_call: NA; j_call: TRBJ2-4; v_call: TRBV30; cdr3_nt: TGTGCCTGGACCAAAGGGGGATACAAAAACATTCAGTACTTC; cdr3_aa: CAWTKGGYKNIQYF
clone_size: NA; d_call: NA; j_call: TRBJ2-7; v_call: TRBV10-3; cdr3_nt: TGTGCCATCAGCCCGGACGGGGACTACGAGCAGTACTTC; cdr3_aa: CAISPDGDYEQYF
clone_size: once; d_call: NA; j_call: TRBJ2-2; v_call: TRBV5-1; cdr3_nt: TGCGCCAGCAGAGATAGCGGGAACACCGGGGAGCTGTTTTTT; cdr3_aa: CASRDSGNTGELFF
clone_size: once; d_call: TRBD1; j_call: TRBJ2-5; v_call: TRBV10-1; cdr3_nt: TGCGCCAGCAGTCCTCAGACAGGGGCTGGAGAGACCCAGTACTTC; cdr3_aa: CASSPQTGAGETQYF
clone_size: NA; d_call: TRBD2; j_call: TRBJ2-1; v_call: TRBV7-9; cdr3_nt: TGTGCCAGCAGCGGGGACTACTCCTACAATGAGCAGTTCTTC; cdr3_aa: CASSGDYSYNEQFF
clone_size: NA; d_call: NA; j_call: TRBJ2-6; v_call: TRBV15; cdr3_nt: TGTGCCACCAGCAGAGTGGGGCAGATAGTCTCTGGGGCCAACGTCCTGACTTTC; cdr3_aa: CATSRVGQIVSGANVLTF
clone_size: NA; d_call: TRBD1; j_call: TRBJ1-2; v_call: TRBV6-5; cdr3_nt: TGTGCCAGCCGCCGGGACAGTCAGGCTGGCTACACCTTC; cdr3_aa: CASRRDSQAGYTF
clone_size: NA; d_call: NA; j_call: TRBJ2-1; v_call: TRBV9; cdr3_nt: TGTGCCAGCAGCCCCCTGTTAGCGCCCTACAATGAGCAGTTCTTC; cdr3_aa: CASSPLLAPYNEQFF
clone_size: few; d_call: NA; j_call: TRBJ2-7; v_call: TRBV27; cdr3_nt: TGTGCCAGCAGTCCCCTAGGGACAACCTACGAGCAGTACTTC; cdr3_aa: CASSPLGTTYEQYF
clone_size: NA; d_call: TRBD2; j_call: TRBJ2-1; v_call: TRBV11-3; cdr3_nt: TGTGCCAGCAGCAAGCGGGGGCTAGAGTATGAGCAGTTCTTC; cdr3_aa: CASSKRGLEYEQFF
clone_size: NA; d_call: TRBD2; j_call: TRBJ2-3; v_call: TRBV2; cdr3_nt: TGTGCCAGCAGTGAGATTAGCGGGAGAGATACGCAGTATTTT; cdr3_aa: CASSEISGRDTQYF